This entry describes one T cell receptor beta chain. The antigen remains unidentified. The sample belongs to a study of T cell responses to AZD1222 COVID-19 vaccine. Points from the study as a whole: Spike was spanned by vaccine-associated CD4 TCRs, which were dominant at 160-218 and 743-854. In a largely white British group with more females than males, clonal diversity was possibly underestimated.

The CDR3 length is 16 residues. V lost 1 base and J lost 4, with 15 bases in between. From germline, CDR1 is LGHDT and CDR2 YNNKEL (reference sequence). Assay: immunoSEQ multiplex PCR; the TCRdb copy retains only in-frame clones and omits some. The sample lists about 130,000 clones; 80% to 95% were seen once. V gene TRBV3-1 (or the pseudogene TRBV3-2) combines with J gene TRBJ2-3; D perhaps matches TRBD2 (7 bases). The material sequenced was peripheral blood, taken 28 days after the second AZD1222 dose. This receptor was obtained from an adult who received the AZD1222 COVID-19 vaccine. CDR3 nucleotides: TGTGCCAGCAGCCAAGTAGGGGGGGCCGGATCAGATACGCAGTATTTT. It codes for CASSQVGGAGSDTQYF.